This TCR beta chain originates from a study of blood T cells in healthy people across ages. Study-level findings and limits: Researchers said unsorted PBMCs prevented a conclusive naive versus antigen-experienced comparison. Naive T cell percentage showed a strong correlation with TCR beta diversity.

With 1 base removed from V and 3 bases from J, the gap between germline ends came to 7 bases. Germline CDR1 is SGHAT and CDR2 is FQNNGV. CDR3 size: 13 residues. The use of a sample-barcoded 5' primer and a J-beta primer mix characterized a second PCR of roughly 7 to 12 cycles. One entry per CDR3 protein results from TCRdb running MiXCR on the 5' RACE reads. This table has some 1,500,000 distinct CDR3 sequences, roughly 43% appearing once. This clonotype occurred a few times. Its antigen remains unknown. Material: blood. The chain recombines TRBV11-2 with TRBJ2-7, with unresolved D. The TCR sequence derives from a woman under 30 in good health. CDR3 loop: CASSLAAGYEQYF. DNA for the CDR3: TGTGCCAGCAGCTTAGCAGCAGGCTACGAGCAGTACTTC.